One sample yielded the 32 T cell receptor beta chains listed below, sequenced in a study of blood T cell repertoires in COVID-19. Some clones are missing from TCRdb's copy, which holds only in-frame ones; the method was immunoSEQ multiplex PCR. The sample has tens of thousands of clones, approximately 90% seen once. Sequenced material: peripheral blood. Receptor source: a woman aged 60 to 75 with COVID-19, enrolled during active disease.

This chain uses TRBV28 with TRBJ1-2; 8 nucleotides agree with TRBD1. The length of the CDR3 is 13 residues. The germline V gene encodes CDR1 MDHEN and CDR2 SYDVKM. After removal of 3 bases from V and 7 bases from J, the junction contained 4 bases not matched to a gene. CDR3 coding DNA: TGTGCCAGCAGTTTCCAGGGGGCAGGTGGCTACACCTTC. Its protein is CASSFQGAGGYTF.

The chain couples TRBV6-6 to TRBJ2-1; 8 positions match TRBD2. CDR1 and CDR2 (germline): MNHNY, SVGAGI (reference sequence). This CDR3 has 18 amino acids. The V and J ends lost 5 bases and 8 bases, in that order; junction bases with no gene match: 20. In nucleotides, the CDR3 is TGTGCCAGCAGTCCCAAACGGGGCGGGAGGCTTAGTATCGATGAGCAGTTCTTC. This codes for CASSPKRGGRLSIDEQFF.

The V call is TRBV6-5, the J call TRBJ2-7; a weak D match, TRBD2 (6 bases). Looked up from germline, CDR1 is MNHEY and CDR2 is SVGAGI. The CDR3 totals 15 residues. Deletions cut 5 bases from V and 4 bases from J, with 18 bases between. CDR3 loop: CASSPSGLAPYEQYF. CDR3 DNA: TGTGCCAGCAGTCCCTCCGGGCTAGCGCCTTACGAGCAGTACTTC.

The rearrangement uses TRBV4-1 and TRBJ2-1, with TRBD2 matching 9 bases. V was pared by 0 bases and J by 14 bases, with 11 bases of the junction left unmatched. This CDR3 is built from 15 residues. The V gene's germline CDR1 is MGHRA and CDR2 YSYEKL. Here the CDR3 DNA reads TGCGCCAGCAGCCAAGACCGCGCTAGCGGGATGGGGGAGTTCTTC. Translating it yields CASSQDRASGMGEFF.

The chain recombines TRBV19 with TRBJ1-1; D remains unclear. Per germline, CDR1 LNHDA and CDR2 SQIVND (reference sequence). This CDR3 spans 13 amino acids. Trimming removed 3 bases at V and 4 bases at J, with 9 bases between. The CDR3 protein is CASSMLRGTEAFF. The CDR3 DNA follows: TGTGCCAGTAGTATGTTACGGGGCACTGAAGCTTTCTTT.

The V call is TRBV19, the J call TRBJ2-3, with 9 bases fitting TRBD1. Trimming took 5 bases from V and 4 from J; bases not matched to a gene: 13. Germline-derived CDR1 and CDR2 are LNHDA and SQIVND (reference sequence). The CDR3 contains 17 residues. The CDR3 reads CASSAKKTGGFSDTQYF. Here the CDR3 DNA reads TGTGCCAGTAGTGCTAAAAAGACAGGGGGGTTTTCAGATACGCAGTATTTT.

The rearrangement joins TRBV12-3 or TRBV12-4 to TRBJ1-6; D gene unclear. CDR3 length equals 13 residues. The V gene lost 3 bases and the J gene lost 8 bases, with 8 bases spanning the gap. CDR3 sequence reads: CASSFRRDSPLHF. Here the CDR3 DNA reads TGTGCCAGCAGTTTTCGACGGGATTCACCCCTCCACTTT.

The gene calls are TRBV10-3 and TRBJ1-6; D gene unclear. This CDR3 spans 14 amino acids. Looked up from germline, CDR1 is ENHRY and CDR2 is SYGVKD. V was clipped by 8 bases and J by 6 bases, with 14 bases between them. CDR3 amino acids: CAIRPEAFNSPLHF. CDR3 nucleotides: TGTGCCATCCGACCCGAGGCCTTTAATTCACCCCTCCACTTT.

V and J are TRBV7-9 and TRBJ2-5, with a tentative D call TRBD2 (6 bases). Trimming took off 5 bases at V and 5 bases at J, with 18 bases between the two ends. The CDR3 has 15 amino acids. CDR1 and CDR2 (germline): SEHNR, FQNEAQ (reference sequence). This CDR3 reads CASSLPGGAHETQYF. DNA of the CDR3: TGTGCCAGCAGCCTCCCCGGCGGGGCGCATGAGACCCAGTACTTC.

The rearrangement joins TRBV20-1 to TRBJ1-1; tentative D call: TRBD1 (5 bases). Germline loops: CDR1 DFQATT, CDR2 SNEGSKA (reference sequence). This CDR3 spans 11 amino acids. Trimming cost V 5 bases and J 8 bases, with 12 bases left between them. CDR3 amino acids: CSAPRALEAFF. Written as DNA, the CDR3 is TGCAGTGCTCCCAGGGCCCTGGAAGCTTTCTTT.

The chain carries TRBV6-1 and TRBJ1-5; TRBD1 might be the D (5 bases). The V end lost 3 bases, the J end lost 2 bases, and 8 bases lay between the germline ends. This CDR3 is built from 14 residues. CDR1 and CDR2 from the germline V gene are MNHNS and SASEGT. The CDR3, as DNA: TGTGCCAGCAGTGAGGGGGGAGGCAATCAGCCCCAGCATTTT. Its translation is CASSEGGGNQPQHF.

V and J are TRBV4-1 and TRBJ1-5; TRBD1 matches 7 bases. Losses at the gene ends were 4 bases for V and 3 bases for J; bases not matched to a gene: 9. The germline gives CDR1 MGHRA, CDR2 YSYEKL. The CDR3 has 16 amino acids. This CDR3 reads CASSPRQGNYNQPQHF. In DNA form, the CDR3 reads TGCGCCAGCAGCCCAAGACAGGGCAACTACAATCAGCCCCAGCATTTT.

The V and J genes are TRBV12-5 and TRBJ2-7; 8 bases align to TRBD1. CDR3 size: 13 residues. Germline CDR1 is LGHNT and CDR2 is FRNRAP. The ends lost 6 bases at V and 2 bases at J; junction bases unmatched: 3. This CDR3 is CASGLTGAYEQYF. CDR3 coding DNA: TGTGCTAGTGGATTGACAGGGGCCTACGAGCAGTACTTC.

This sequence joins TRBV6-1 and TRBJ1-2; TRBD1 matches 11 bases. Trimming cost V 4 bases and J 2 bases; bases outside gene matches: 9. CDR1 MNHNS and CDR2 SASEGT come from the germline V gene. The CDR3 has 17 amino acids. The CDR3 loop reads CASSGRTGGARNYGYTF. The CDR3 bases are TGTGCCAGCAGTGGTCGGACAGGGGGCGCGAGGAACTATGGCTACACCTTC.

V gene TRBV12-5 combines with J gene TRBJ1-4, with D perhaps TRBD1 (5 bases). Germline V gene sequence: CDR1 LGHNT, CDR2 FRNRAP. The CDR3 is 17 amino acids. Trimming took 1 base from V and 7 from J, leaving 19 bases between them. CDR3 nucleotides: TGTGCTAGTGGTTTGGCCCTCGGCGGGGCACCCATTGAAAAACTGTTTTTT. Amino acids: CASGLALGGAPIEKLFF.

The CDR3 sequence: CASSPPTGDLVGYTF. The CDR3 coding sequence is TGTGCCAGCAGCCCCCCGACAGGGGATTTGGTTGGCTACACCTTC. The chain is built from TRBV5-4 and TRBJ1-2; TRBD1 aligns across 8 bases. This CDR3 is built from 15 residues. With 4 bases clipped from V and 7 bases from J, the junction kept 12 bases outside the gene matches. The germline V gene has CDR1 SGHNT and CDR2 YYREEE (reference sequence).

This sequence joins TRBV28 and TRBJ1-5; 7 bases map to TRBD1. Germline CDR1 and CDR2: MDHEN and SYDVKM. With 2 bases clipped from V and 6 bases from J, the junction kept 7 bases outside the gene matches. The length of the CDR3 is 15 residues. As DNA, the CDR3 is TGTGCCAGCAGTTTAGTTGGACAGGTCAGTCAGCCCCAGCATTTT. This codes for CASSLVGQVSQPQHF.

The V gene is TRBV10-1, the J gene TRBJ2-1; no clear D. This CDR3 is built from 16 residues. Between the trimmed V and J ends, which lost 6 bases and 0 bases, there was a span of 15 bases. CDR1 and CDR2 from the germline V gene are WNHNN and SYGVQD (reference sequence). The CDR3: CASSPAAGFSYNEQFF. The CDR3 DNA is TGCGCCAGCAGCCCCGCGGCCGGATTCTCCTACAATGAGCAGTTCTTC.

This chain joins TRBV10-2 and TRBJ1-4; D ambiguous. CDR3 size: 16 residues. Trimming cost V 1 base and J 3 bases, with 12 bases left between them. Per the germline V gene, CDR1 is WSHSY and CDR2 is SAAADI. The CDR3 is CASSEWRPGANEKLFF. In nucleotides, the CDR3 is TGCGCCAGCAGTGAGTGGAGACCCGGAGCTAATGAAAAACTGTTTTTT.

This clone was counted between two and nine times. The chain uses TRBV7-8 and TRBJ2-1, with TRBD2 identical over 12 bases. This CDR3 spans 18 amino acids. Germline V gives CDR1 SGHVS, CDR2 FQNEAQ. V dropped 2 bases and J dropped 5; count of bases not matched to a gene: 10. The CDR3 DNA reads TGTGCCAGCAGCTTATTTTTGGCCGGGACTAGCGGGCACAATGAGCAGTTCTTC. It translates to CASSLFLAGTSGHNEQFF.

This clone appeared a few times. The chain recombines TRBV5-1 with TRBJ1-2; D may be TRBD1 (6 bases). The CDR3 runs to 14 residues. CDR1 and CDR2 (germline): SGHRS, YFSETQ. The V and J ends lost 0 bases and 7 bases respectively, with 13 bases between them. CDR3 sequence (DNA): TGCGCCAGCAGCTTGGCAGCTACCAGGGGTGGCTACACCTTC. Protein product: CASSLAATRGGYTF.

The V and J genes are TRBV9 and TRBJ2-1; perhaps TRBD1 as D (5 bases). Germline CDR1 is SGDLS and CDR2 is YYNGEE. Trimming stripped 4 bases from V and 2 bases from J, with 13 bases between. The CDR3 is made up of 15 amino acids. The CDR3 DNA reads TGTGCCAGCAGCCTTCAGGCAGGGCCCTACAATGAGCAGTTCTTC. This codes for CASSLQAGPYNEQFF.

This clone showed up just once. The rearrangement joins TRBV2 to TRBJ2-1; perhaps TRBD2 as D (5 bases). Germline CDR1 SNHLY, CDR2 FYNNEI. The CDR3 has 13 residues. The germline V and J ends were trimmed by 3 bases and 4 bases, with 7 bases remaining between them. The CDR3 DNA follows: TGTGCCAGCAGTGAGTGGGAGTACAATGAGCAGTTCTTC. Residues: CASSEWEYNEQFF.

Note on this clone: At one end, the junction sequence differs from germline, possibly due to a read error. V gene TRBV7-7 combines with J gene TRBJ1-3; the match to TRBD1 covers 7 bases. This CDR3 spans 13 amino acids. The germline gives CDR1 SSHAT, CDR2 FNYEAQ (reference sequence). In DNA, the CDR3 is TGTGCTAGCAGCTTGGACAGGGGAAACACCATATATTTT. It is translated as CASSLDRGNTIYF.

This chain connects TRBV28 to TRBJ1-3; tentatively, D is TRBD1 (6 bases). The germline V and J ends were trimmed by 5 bases and 4 bases, with 12 bases remaining between them. The CDR3 has 14 amino acids. In germline, CDR1 is MDHEN, CDR2 SYDVKM. DNA of the CDR3: TGTGCCAGCAGTCGCGCAGGGGTGGGAAACACCATATATTTT. The encoded protein is CASSRAGVGNTIYF.

V gene TRBV10-2 combines with J gene TRBJ2-7; 9 nucleotides align to TRBD1. There are 15 residues in the CDR3. Germline assignment: CDR1 WSHSY and CDR2 SAAADI. The ends lost 2 bases at V and 4 bases at J; junction bases unmatched: 6. The DNA for the CDR3 is TGCGCCAGCAGTGAGCTCCGGGACAGGGTTTACGAGCAGTACTTC. This gives the protein CASSELRDRVYEQYF.

This chain joins TRBV3-1 (or the pseudogene TRBV3-2) and TRBJ1-2; unclear D gene. Per germline, CDR1 LGHDT and CDR2 YNNKEL (reference sequence). V lost 1 base and J 4 bases, leaving 4 bases between the germline ends. The CDR3 contains 12 residues. CDR3: CASSQAGYGYTF. The CDR3 coding sequence is TGTGCCAGCAGCCAAGCGGGCTATGGCTACACCTTC.

J is TRBJ2-5 and V is TRBV7-9; D may be TRBD2 (5 bases). This CDR3 is built from 16 residues. Between the trimmed V and J ends, which lost 3 bases and 7 bases, there was a span of 21 bases. The germline V gene has CDR1 SEHNR and CDR2 FQNEAQ (reference sequence). The chain's CDR3 is CASSFADGKNLWTQYF. The CDR3 region has the DNA TGTGCCAGCAGCTTCGCAGACGGGAAAAATTTGTGGACCCAGTACTTC.

The rearrangement uses TRBV27 and TRBJ2-7; 12 positions match TRBD2. Germline lookup yields CDR1 MNHEY and CDR2 SMNVEV (reference sequence). The CDR3 has 16 residues. The junction had 6 bases not matched to a gene; V was cut back by 5 bases and J by 1 base. The CDR3 nucleotides are TGTGCCAGCAGTCCCCAACTAGCGGGAGGTTCCTACGAGCAGTACTTC. Protein: CASSPQLAGGSYEQYF.

The chain carries TRBV18 and TRBJ1-1, with D possibly being TRBD1 (5 bases). Germline V CDR1 and CDR2: KGHSH, LQKENI. Trimming took off 4 bases at V and 6 bases at J, with 6 bases between the two ends. The CDR3 extends over 11 amino acids. CDR3 sequence reads: CASSLTAEAFF. DNA of the CDR3: TGTGCCAGCTCACTGACAGCTGAAGCTTTCTTT. Supplemented by reference TRBV18 and TRBJ1-1, the full variable domain reads NAGVMQNPRHLVRRRGQEARLRCSPMKGHSHVYWYRQLPEEGLKFMVYLQKENIIDESGMPKERFSAEFPKEGPSILRIQQVVRGDSAAYFCASSLTAEAFFGQGTRLTVV.

The chain has TRBV18 and TRBJ1-1, with 11 bases matching TRBD1. With V trimmed by 5 bases and J by 4 bases, 9 bases remained unmatched. In germline, CDR1 is KGHSH, CDR2 LQKENI. This CDR3 has 16 amino acids. The CDR3 DNA sequence: TGTGCCAGCTCATTATCCCGGGACAGGGGGGCCACTGAAGCTTTCTTT. Protein product: CASSLSRDRGATEAFF.

The DNA for the CDR3 is TGCGCCAGCAGCCCCGACCCCCAACTAGTTAACGAGTTCTTC. Amino acid sequence: CASSPDPQLVNEFF. The rearrangement links TRBV5-1 to TRBJ2-1; tentatively, D is TRBD2 (5 bases). This CDR3 contains 14 residues. The V and J ends lost 4 bases and 14 bases respectively, with 22 bases between them. CDR1 and CDR2 (germline): SGHRS, YFSETQ. Variable domain in full (rest from reference TRBV5-1 and TRBJ2-1): KAGVTQTPRYLIKTRGQQVTLSCSPISGHRSVSWYQQTPGQGLQFLFEYFSETQRNKGNFPGRFSGRQFSNSRSEMNVSTLELGDSALYLCASSPDPQLVNEFFGPGTRLTVL.